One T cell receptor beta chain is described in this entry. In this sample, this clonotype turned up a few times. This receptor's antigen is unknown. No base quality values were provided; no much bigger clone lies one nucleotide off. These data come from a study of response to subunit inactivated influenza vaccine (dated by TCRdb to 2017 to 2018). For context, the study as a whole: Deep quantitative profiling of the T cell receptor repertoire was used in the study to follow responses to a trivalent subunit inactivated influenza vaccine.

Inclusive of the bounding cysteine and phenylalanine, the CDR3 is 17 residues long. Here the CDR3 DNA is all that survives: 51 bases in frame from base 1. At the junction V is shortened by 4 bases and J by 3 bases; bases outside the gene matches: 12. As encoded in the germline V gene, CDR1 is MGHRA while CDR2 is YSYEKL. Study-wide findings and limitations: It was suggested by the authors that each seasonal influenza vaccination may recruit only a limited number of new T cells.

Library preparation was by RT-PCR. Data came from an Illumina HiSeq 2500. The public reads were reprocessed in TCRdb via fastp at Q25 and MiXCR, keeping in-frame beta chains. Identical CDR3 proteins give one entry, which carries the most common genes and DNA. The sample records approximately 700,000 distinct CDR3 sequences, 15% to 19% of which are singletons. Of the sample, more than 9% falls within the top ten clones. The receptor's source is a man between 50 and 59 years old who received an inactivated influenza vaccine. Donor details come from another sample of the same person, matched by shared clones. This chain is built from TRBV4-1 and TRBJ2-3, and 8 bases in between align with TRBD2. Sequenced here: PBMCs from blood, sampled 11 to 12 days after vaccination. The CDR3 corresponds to CASSLPRPAGETDTQYF. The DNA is TGCGCCAGCAGCCTCCCTCGTCCAGCGGGAGAGACAGATACGCAGTATTTT.